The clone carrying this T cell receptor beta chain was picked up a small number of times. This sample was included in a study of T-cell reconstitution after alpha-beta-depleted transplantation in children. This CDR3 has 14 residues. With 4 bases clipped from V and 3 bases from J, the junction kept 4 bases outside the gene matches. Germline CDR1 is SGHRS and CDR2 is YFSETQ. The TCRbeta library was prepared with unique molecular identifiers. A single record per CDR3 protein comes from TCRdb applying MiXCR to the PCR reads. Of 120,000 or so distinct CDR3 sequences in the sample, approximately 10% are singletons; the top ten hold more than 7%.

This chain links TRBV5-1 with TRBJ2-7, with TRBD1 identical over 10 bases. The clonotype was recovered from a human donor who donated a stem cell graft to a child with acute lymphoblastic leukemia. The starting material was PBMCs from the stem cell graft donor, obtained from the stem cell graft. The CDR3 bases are TGCGCCAGCAGCAACGGACAGGGGGTCTACGAGCAGTACTTC. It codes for CASSNGQGVYEQYF.